This entry is about one TCR beta chain. The sample belongs to a study of shared clonotypes between healthy human individuals. Data came from immunoSEQ multiplex PCR; TCRdb stores just in-frame clones and leaves some out. The sample contains about 2.3 million clones, 80% to 95% of which appear only once. V was clipped by 3 bases and J by 15 bases; unmatched bases: 3. The CDR3 is made up of 11 amino acids. Germline CDR1 MNHNS, CDR2 SASEGT. Material: naive CD4+ T cells from PBMCs. Noted subset: CD45RA+ positively selected. The TCR was taken from a young man in good health. Some clones in this sample may be carry-over from other donors' samples. The V call is TRBV6-1, the J call TRBJ2-4; 9 bases line up with TRBD2. CDR3 sequence (DNA): TGTGCCAGCAGTGAGTGGCGGGAGGGGTACTTC. Translated: CASSEWREGYF.